These 3 T cell receptor beta chains were all obtained from the same sample, sequenced in a study of shared clonotypes between healthy human individuals. The naive CD8 population came from CD45RO-negative cells selected for CCR7, without terminally differentiated effector memory CD45RA+ cells. Here immunoSEQ multiplex PCR was the method, and the copy in TCRdb shows in-frame clones only, minus some. The table records roughly 570,000 clones, 98% of them present only once. The sample comprised naive CD8+ T cells sorted from blood. The source is a man under 40 in good health.

The chain joins TRBV7-9 to TRBJ2-3; D possibly corresponds to TRBD2 (6 bases). This CDR3 is built from 14 residues. Germline CDR1 SEHNR, CDR2 FQNEAQ (reference sequence). The V and J ends lost 5 bases and 3 bases respectively, with 12 bases between them. In nucleotides, the CDR3 is TGTGCCAGCAGCCTTTCTGGGGGGACAGATACGCAGTATTTT. Amino acids: CASSLSGGTDTQYF.

The chain employs TRBV2 and TRBJ1-2; no clear D gene. The V and J ends lost 8 bases and 0 bases respectively, with 13 bases between them. The V gene's germline CDR1 is SNHLY and CDR2 FYNNEI. This CDR3 has 14 amino acids. The CDR3 protein is CASRRTETNYGYTF. The CDR3 region has the DNA TGTGCCAGCCGAAGGACGGAGACTAACTATGGCTACACCTTC.

The chain combines TRBV4-3 with TRBJ1-5, with no clear D. The CDR3 loop spans 15 amino acids. The germline CDR1 and CDR2 sequences are LGHNA and YSLEER. Trimming removed 0 bases at V and 6 bases at J, with 12 bases between. The DNA of the CDR3 is TGCGCCAGCAGCCAAGATAACACCTTAGTTCAGCCCCAGCATTTT. This encodes CASSQDNTLVQPQHF.